These T cell receptor beta chains were read from a single sample in a study of blood T cell repertoires in COVID-19. The repertoire was sequenced with immunoSEQ multiplex PCR; TCRdb's copy has only in-frame clones and lacks some. In the table there are about 250,000 clones, just under 85% of which are singletons. What was sequenced was peripheral blood. These receptors originate from an elderly man with acute or convalescent COVID-19. Each CDR3 is given with its conserved first and last residue. D genes are given only for firm matches. For some rows the clone size is stated as once, few or many, or as a class when expanded; others skip it.

v_gene: TRBV6-5; j_gene: TRBJ2-7; d_gene: .; abundance: once; CDR3nt: TGTGCCAGCATCCCGAGGGTGGGCTACGAGCAGTACTTC; CDR3aa: CASIPRVGYEQYF
v_gene: TRBV3-1/TRBV3-2; j_gene: TRBJ2-7; d_gene: .; abundance: .; CDR3nt: TGTGCCAGCAGCCTTTCCAGGGGCGAGCAGTACTTC; CDR3aa: CASSLSRGEQYF
v_gene: TRBV24-1; j_gene: TRBJ1-5; d_gene: TRBD1; abundance: .; CDR3nt: TGTGCCCCTTCCGGGACAGACGATAGCAATCAGCCCCAGCATTTT; CDR3aa: CAPSGTDDSNQPQHF
v_gene: TRBV5-1; j_gene: TRBJ2-1; d_gene: .; abundance: .; CDR3nt: TGCGCCAGCAGCTTGGGACAGTGGAATGAGCAGTTCTTC; CDR3aa: CASSLGQWNEQFF
v_gene: TRBV24-1; j_gene: TRBJ2-7; d_gene: .; abundance: .; CDR3nt: TGTGCCACCAGTGATTCCAGGGGAAACTACGAGCAGTACTTC; CDR3aa: CATSDSRGNYEQYF
v_gene: TRBV30; j_gene: TRBJ1-4; d_gene: TRBD1; abundance: .; CDR3nt: TGTGCCTGGAGTGCTGGACAGGGGGCGTTCGGAGGTGAAAAACTGTTTTTT; CDR3aa: CAWSAGQGAFGGEKLFF
v_gene: TRBV28; j_gene: TRBJ1-2; d_gene: TRBD1; abundance: .; CDR3nt: TGTGCCAGTCGACAGGGGATAAACTATGGCTACACCTTC; CDR3aa: CASRQGINYGYTF
v_gene: TRBV4-1; j_gene: TRBJ2-7; d_gene: TRBD1; abundance: .; CDR3nt: TGCGCCAGCAGCCTGGGACAGTACTACGAGCAGTACTTC; CDR3aa: CASSLGQYYEQYF
v_gene: TRBV18; j_gene: TRBJ1-3; d_gene: .; abundance: .; CDR3nt: TGTGCCAGCTCACCACGCTTCGGGGAGGCTGGAAACACCATATATTTT; CDR3aa: CASSPRFGEAGNTIYF
v_gene: TRBV10-1; j_gene: TRBJ2-7; d_gene: TRBD1; abundance: .; CDR3nt: TGCGCCAGCGGCCGGGGACAGGGTTCCTACGAGCAGTACTTC; CDR3aa: CASGRGQGSYEQYF
v_gene: TRBV7-9; j_gene: TRBJ2-7; d_gene: .; abundance: .; CDR3nt: TGTGCCAGCAGCTTAGGAGGGGGATCCTTCTACGAGCAGTACTTC; CDR3aa: CASSLGGGSFYEQYF
v_gene: TRBV9; j_gene: TRBJ2-2; d_gene: .; abundance: .; CDR3nt: TGTGCCAGCAGCGTTCCTAGCACGGGCGGGGAGCTGTTTTTT; CDR3aa: CASSVPSTGGELFF
v_gene: TRBV27; j_gene: TRBJ2-3; d_gene: .; abundance: .; CDR3nt: TGTGCCAGCAGGGACGGGGGAGGAACAGATACGCAGTATTTT; CDR3aa: CASRDGGGTDTQYF
v_gene: TRBV19; j_gene: TRBJ1-5; d_gene: TRBD1; abundance: few; CDR3nt: TGTGCCAGTCGTACAGGGGGTGATCAGCCCCAGCATTTT; CDR3aa: CASRTGGDQPQHF
v_gene: TRBV28; j_gene: TRBJ1-5; d_gene: .; abundance: .; CDR3nt: TGTGCCAGCAGTTTATACAGGTATAGCAATCAGCCCCAGCATTTT; CDR3aa: CASSLYRYSNQPQHF
v_gene: TRBV5-1; j_gene: TRBJ2-1; d_gene: .; abundance: .; CDR3nt: TGCGCCAGCAGCTTGCGACAGGTATCCTACAATGAGCAGTTCTTC; CDR3aa: CASSLRQVSYNEQFF
v_gene: TRBV7-4; j_gene: TRBJ2-3; d_gene: .; abundance: once; CDR3nt: TGTGCCAGCAGCCTATACTGCGACTCCAGCACAGATACGCAGTATTTT; CDR3aa: CASSLYCDSSTDTQYF
v_gene: TRBV3-1/TRBV3-2; j_gene: TRBJ2-1; d_gene: TRBD2; abundance: .; CDR3nt: TGTGCCAGCAGCCAAGCGTCTTCAAGCGGGAGTAGCTACAATGAGCAGTTCTTC; CDR3aa: CASSQASSSGSSYNEQFF
v_gene: TRBV11-2; j_gene: TRBJ1-6; d_gene: .; abundance: few; CDR3nt: TGTGCCAGCAGCTTAGAGTTCCGTTCACCCCTCCACTTT; CDR3aa: CASSLEFRSPLHF
v_gene: TRBV20-1; j_gene: TRBJ1-4; d_gene: .; abundance: .; CDR3nt: TGCAGCCCCGAGTCTAATGAAAAACTGTTTTTT; CDR3aa: CSPESNEKLFF
v_gene: TRBV18; j_gene: TRBJ1-4; d_gene: TRBD1; abundance: .; CDR3nt: TGTGCCAGCTCAAATCGACCGGGACAGGGAGGTGAAAAACTGTTTTTT; CDR3aa: CASSNRPGQGGEKLFF
v_gene: TRBV6-1; j_gene: TRBJ2-5; d_gene: .; abundance: .; CDR3nt: TGTGCCAGCAGTGAAGAAGGTAACAGGAGAAAAGGGACCCAGTACTTC; CDR3aa: CASSEEGNRRKGTQYF
v_gene: TRBV5-1; j_gene: TRBJ1-2; d_gene: .; abundance: many; CDR3nt: TGCGCCAGCAGCTTGGGCGAGCGTGGAGGAAGCTACACCTTC; CDR3aa: CASSLGERGGSYTF
v_gene: TRBV12-3/TRBV12-4; j_gene: TRBJ2-3; d_gene: .; abundance: .; CDR3nt: TGTGCCAGCAGTTTCCAAGATACGCAGTATTTT; CDR3aa: CASSFQDTQYF
v_gene: TRBV6-4; j_gene: TRBJ1-2; d_gene: TRBD1; abundance: .; CDR3nt: TGTGCCAGCAGCCGTGGACAGGGGAACTATGGCTACACCTTC; CDR3aa: CASSRGQGNYGYTF